The 17 T cell receptor beta chains listed next were all sequenced from one sample in a study of shared clonotypes between healthy human individuals. Clones were read by immunoSEQ multiplex PCR, and TCRdb kept only the in-frame ones, dropping some. This table holds 1.5 million to 2.5 million clones, about 95% found once. Only CD45RO-negative cells positively selected for CCR7 counted as naive CD8 cells, so terminally differentiated effector memory CD45RA+ cells were excluded. The sequencing input was naive CD8+ T cells sorted from blood. Receptor source: a man aged 18 to 30 in good health.

This chain joins TRBV2 and TRBJ2-5; the D gene is possibly TRBD1 (5 bases). There are 17 residues in the CDR3. Germline loops: CDR1 SNHLY, CDR2 FYNNEI. Trimming pared 5 bases from V and 0 bases from J, leaving 19 bases between. The CDR3, as DNA: TGTGCCAGCAGTACTGCGACAGCCCTAATGTACCAAGAGACCCAGTACTTC. Protein sequence: CASSTATALMYQETQYF.

In its sample, this clone was seen once. The rearrangement uses TRBV6-1 and TRBJ1-6; 8 nucleotides line up with TRBD1. Germline V gives CDR1 MNHNS, CDR2 SASEGT. The CDR3 is made up of 13 amino acids. V shed 3 bases and J 8 bases; nucleotides not matched to a gene: 0. The CDR3: CASSETGDSPLHF. The CDR3 bases are TGTGCCAGCAGTGAGACAGGGGATTCACCCCTCCACTTT.

In regard to this clone: Other DNA sequences of this sample code for an identical CDR3. The chain is built from TRBV7-9 and TRBJ2-5; D call uncertain. Trimming removed 0 bases at V and 3 bases at J, with 5 bases between. There are 13 residues in the CDR3. CDR1 is SEHNR, CDR2 FQNEAQ, per germline (reference sequence). The CDR3 coding sequence is TGTGCCAGCAGCTTAGCGCAGGAAGAGACCCAGTACTTC. It specifies CASSLAQEETQYF.

In its sample, this clone was seen a few times. This CDR3 reads CASSLQTAGYEQYF. The CDR3 DNA reads TGTGCCAGCAGTTTACAGACAGCCGGCTACGAGCAGTACTTC. The chain joins TRBV27 to TRBJ2-7; weak D call: TRBD1 (5 bases). The CDR3 has 14 amino acids. Germline-derived CDR1 and CDR2 are MNHEY and SMNVEV (reference sequence). Trimming shortened V by 2 bases and J by 3 bases, and 11 bases separated the two germline ends.

The chain couples TRBV5-5 to TRBJ2-1; D is unclear. Germline lookup yields CDR1 SGHKS and CDR2 YYEKEE (reference sequence). Trimming shortened V by 7 bases and J by 1 base, and 9 bases separated the two germline ends. The CDR3 loop spans 13 amino acids. The CDR3 DNA reads as TGTGCCAGCCGGCCCGGTTCCTACAATGAGCAGTTCTTC. It is translated as CASRPGSYNEQFF.

The rearrangement links TRBV27 to TRBJ2-1; 8 nucleotides agree with TRBD2. Germline CDR1 and CDR2: MNHEY and SMNVEV (reference sequence). The CDR3 runs 14 residues. The V and J ends lost 11 bases and 6 bases, in that order; junction bases with no gene match: 12. The CDR3 nucleotides read TGTGCCTGCTCTCCCGGGGGGGTGTTCAATGAGCAGTTCTTC. Translated, it gives CACSPGGVFNEQFF.

CDR3 region: CASSLISGAWNEQFF. CDR3 bases: TGTGCCAGCAGCTTAATTAGCGGAGCCTGGAATGAGCAGTTCTTC. V usage is TRBV7-9 and J usage is TRBJ2-1, with a tentative D call TRBD2 (6 bases). The CDR3 loop spans 15 amino acids. The germline V and J ends were trimmed by 2 bases and 7 bases, with 15 bases remaining between them. Germline V lookup: CDR1 SEHNR, CDR2 FQNEAQ (reference sequence).

V gene TRBV6-1 combines with J gene TRBJ1-1, with no clear D. Germline V gives CDR1 MNHNS, CDR2 SASEGT. V lost 1 base and J lost 1, with 10 bases in between. The CDR3 totals 15 residues. CDR3 in DNA: TGTGCCAGCAGTGAAGTTCCTCTCGGGAACACTGAAGCTTTCTTT. Amino acids: CASSEVPLGNTEAFF.

The chain joins TRBV7-9 to TRBJ1-2, with D hard to call. Trimming stripped 2 bases from V and 5 bases from J, with 15 bases between. This CDR3 has 15 residues. The germline gives CDR1 SEHNR, CDR2 FQNEAQ (reference sequence). The CDR3 loop is CASSLIPGSLYGYTF. As DNA, the CDR3 is TGTGCCAGCAGCTTAATACCTGGAAGCCTGTATGGCTACACCTTC. The full variable domain, completed using reference TRBV7-9 and TRBJ1-2, is DTGVSQNPRHKITKRGQNVTFRCDPISEHNRLYWYRQTLGQGPEFLTYFQNEAQLEKSRLLSDRFSAERPKGSFSTLEIQRTEQGDSAMYLCASSLIPGSLYGYTFGSGTRLTVV.

The chain employs TRBV7-9 and TRBJ2-1; D tentatively fits TRBD1 or TRBD2 (5 bases each). This CDR3 spans 19 amino acids. V lost 4 bases and J 4 bases, leaving 26 bases between the germline ends. Germline-derived CDR1 and CDR2 are SEHNR and FQNEAQ (reference sequence). The CDR3 protein is CASSSTVRGGDGGYNEQFF. The CDR3 DNA is TGTGCCAGCAGCTCAACCGTACGGGGCGGCGATGGAGGATACAATGAGCAGTTCTTC.

The rearrangement uses TRBV9 and TRBJ2-2, with 7 bases fitting TRBD1. Germline values: CDR1 SGDLS, CDR2 YYNGEE. Unmatched junction bases numbered 3, after V lost 3 bases and J lost 4 bases. The CDR3 loop spans 14 amino acids. The CDR3 DNA reads as TGTGCCAGCAGCGAGAGGGGGCTCACCGGGGAGCTGTTTTTT. This translates into CASSERGLTGELFF.

This chain links TRBV7-9 with TRBJ1-4; D ambiguous. Trimming took off 3 bases at V and 13 bases at J, with 12 bases between the two ends. The germline V gene has CDR1 SEHNR and CDR2 FQNEAQ (reference sequence). This CDR3 contains 12 residues. CDR3: CASSFRDIGLFF. The CDR3 DNA sequence: TGTGCCAGCAGCTTTCGAGACATAGGACTGTTTTTT.

The rearrangement joins TRBV13 to TRBJ2-1; D is possibly TRBD1 (5 bases). There are 14 residues in the CDR3. Germline assignment: CDR1 PRHDT and CDR2 FYEKMQ (reference sequence). V was cut by 1 base and J by 3 bases, with 7 bases left in between. The CDR3 region is CASSLEGDYNEQFF. The DNA of the CDR3 is TGTGCCAGCAGCTTAGAAGGGGACTACAATGAGCAGTTCTTC.

This rearrangement joins TRBV2 to TRBJ1-2; D perhaps matches TRBD1 (6 bases). The CDR3 length is 12 residues. V lost 5 bases, J lost 6 bases, and 10 bases lay in between. In germline, CDR1 is SNHLY, CDR2 FYNNEI. CDR3 nucleotides: TGTGCCAGCAGTACAGGGTTAGATGGCTACACCTTC. As protein: CASSTGLDGYTF.

The chain recombines TRBV29-1 with TRBJ2-3; TRBD1 or TRBD2 may be the D gene (6 bases each). Trimming took 7 bases from V and 0 from J, leaving 14 bases between them. Germline V gene lookup returns CDR1 SQVTM and CDR2 ANQGSEA. The CDR3 runs to 14 residues. Written as DNA, the CDR3 is TGCAGCGGAGCCACAGGGACTAGCACAGATACGCAGTATTTT. This sequence encodes CSGATGTSTDTQYF.

This clone was seen once. The J gene is TRBJ2-7, the V gene TRBV5-6; possibly TRBD2 for D (5 bases). CDR1 and CDR2 (germline): SGHDT, YYEEEE. Trimming pared 3 bases from V and 6 bases from J, leaving 10 bases between. CDR3 size: 12 residues. In DNA, the CDR3 is TGTGCCAGCAGCTCCTTTGGAGGCGAGCAGTACTTC. Translation: CASSSFGGEQYF.

The J gene is TRBJ2-2, the V gene TRBV7-9, with 11 bases aligning to TRBD2. The CDR3 consists of 18 residues. Germline V CDR1 and CDR2: SEHNR, FQNEAQ (reference sequence). The trim removed 5 bases at V and 0 bases at J, leaving 8 bases unmatched. CDR3 DNA sequence: TGTGCCAGCAGCGCTACAATACTAGCGGGGGCGAACACCGGGGAGCTGTTTTTT. It specifies CASSATILAGANTGELFF.